This TCR beta chain came from a study of shared clonotypes between healthy human individuals. Trimming left V 5 bases short and J 3 bases short, with 14 bases between. Germline CDR1 is MDHEN and CDR2 is SYDVKM. This CDR3 has 15 amino acids. The protocol was immunoSEQ multiplex PCR, while the TCRdb copy is restricted to in-frame clones and leaves out a portion. The sample includes some 980,000 clones, approximately 80% of them seen just once. The origin of this receptor is a man aged 18-30 years in good health. Sequencing was performed on memory CD4+ T cells sorted from blood. Subset of the sample: CD45RA-negative fraction. This chain joins TRBV28 and TRBJ1-5; no definite D call. The CDR3 sequence is CASSPHQSNNQPQHF. CDR3 DNA sequence: TGTGCCAGCAGTCCGCACCAGTCAAACAATCAGCCCCAGCATTTT.